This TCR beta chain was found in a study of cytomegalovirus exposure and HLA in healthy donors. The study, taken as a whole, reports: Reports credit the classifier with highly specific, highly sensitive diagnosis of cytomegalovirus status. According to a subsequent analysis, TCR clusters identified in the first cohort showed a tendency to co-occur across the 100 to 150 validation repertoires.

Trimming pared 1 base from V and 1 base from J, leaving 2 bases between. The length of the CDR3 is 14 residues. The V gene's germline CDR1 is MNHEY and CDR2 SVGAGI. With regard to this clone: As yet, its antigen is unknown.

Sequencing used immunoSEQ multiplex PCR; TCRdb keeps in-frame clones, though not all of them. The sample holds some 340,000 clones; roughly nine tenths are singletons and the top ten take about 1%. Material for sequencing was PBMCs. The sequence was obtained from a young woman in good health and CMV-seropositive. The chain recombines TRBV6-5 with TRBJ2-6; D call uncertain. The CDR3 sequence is CASSYFSGANVLTF. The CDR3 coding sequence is TGTGCCAGCAGTTACTTTTCTGGGGCCAACGTCCTGACTTTC.